This T cell receptor (beta chain) was identified during a study of blood T cells in healthy people across ages. Study conclusions and caveats: Both higher diversity and more naive CD4+ cells marked long-lived donors when set against aged donors.

To note about this clonotype: Antigen: not known.

Using a J-beta primer mix together with a sample-barcoded 5' primer, a second PCR was run for 7 to 11 cycles. TCRdb used MiXCR to reprocess the 5' RACE reads, holding one entry per CDR3 protein. The profile shows about 2 million distinct CDR3 sequences, about 50% of them singletons. CDR1 and CDR2 (germline): MNHNY, SVGAGI (reference sequence). This CDR3 spans 14 amino acids. V usage is TRBV6-6 and J usage is TRBJ2-5; TRBD2 is a possible D gene (7 bases). The better agreement between TRBJ2-7 and the DNA end casts doubt on the J call. This TCR was sampled from a woman between 40 and 55 years old in good health. The sequenced sample consisted of blood. The CDR3 region has the DNA TGTGCCAGCCTCTTCGGGGGGCCTCCCTACGAGCAGTACTTC. This sequence encodes CASLFGGPPYEQYF.